These 15 T cell receptor beta chains were all obtained from the same sample, sequenced in a study of beta chain features in type 1 diabetes. The study reverse transcribed the entire isolated RNA, so it sequenced expressed TCRB transcripts. The assay was immunoSEQ multiplex PCR, and TCRdb's table has in-frame clones only and misses some. The table has about 240,000 clones, 27% seen once. Material: central memory CD4+ T cells from blood. The receptors originated from a man between 25 and 39 years old in good health.

The chain couples TRBV15 to TRBJ1-1; no reliable D call. Between the trimmed V and J ends, which lost 3 bases and 0 bases, there was a span of 8 bases. This CDR3 has 14 amino acids. Germline V gene lookup returns CDR1 LNHNV and CDR2 YYDKDF (reference sequence). CDR3 loop: CATSRIAVNTEAFF. The CDR3 region has the DNA TGTGCCACCAGCAGGATCGCAGTGAACACTGAAGCTTTCTTT.

This clone was found a few times. V is TRBV29-1 and J is TRBJ1-1; 7 bases line up with TRBD1. The CDR3 covers 13 residues. Trimming cost V 5 bases and J 5 bases; bases outside gene matches: 8. The germline V gene has CDR1 SQVTM and CDR2 ANQGSEA. Written as DNA, the CDR3 is TGCAGCGTTAACCAGGGGGTGATAACTGAAGCTTTCTTT. Amino acid sequence: CSVNQGVITEAFF.

V and J are TRBV7-2 and TRBJ2-2; no definite D call. The CDR3 has 16 amino acids. V was shortened by 4 bases and J by 0 bases, with 12 bases between the two germline ends. The germline V gene has CDR1 SGHTA and CDR2 FQGNSA. The CDR3 sequence: CASSSTAIANTGELFF. CDR3 nucleotides: TGTGCCAGCAGCTCGACGGCGATAGCGAACACCGGGGAGCTGTTTTTT. The variable domain in full, with the rest retrieved from reference TRBV7-2 and TRBJ2-2, is GAGVSQSPSNKVTEKGKDVELRCDPISGHTALYWYRQSLGQGLEFLIYFQGNSAPDKSGLPSDRFSAERTGGSVSTLTIQRTQQEDSAVYLCASSSTAIANTGELFFGEGSRLTVL.

In its sample, this clone was seen many times. J is TRBJ2-3 and V is TRBV7-2; D is ambiguous. CDR1 and CDR2 (germline): SGHTA, FQGNSA. V was pared by 8 bases and J by 1 base, with 1 base between. The CDR3 totals 10 residues. The CDR3 DNA reads TGTGCCAGCGGCACAGATACGCAGTATTTT. This encodes CASGTDTQYF.

This chain uses TRBV7-2 with TRBJ2-7; 10 bases agree with TRBD1. The CDR3 extends over 15 amino acids. J was trimmed by 6 bases and V by 4 bases; bases with no gene match: 9. Germline V lookup: CDR1 SGHTA, CDR2 FQGNSA. CDR3 nucleotides: TGTGCCAGCAGCTCGGACAGGGGGGTTGTGGCCGAGCAGTACTTC. This gives the protein CASSSDRGVVAEQYF.

As concerns this clone: Additional DNA sequences in this sample encode the identical CDR3. V is TRBV9 and J is TRBJ2-1; D uncertain. Per germline, CDR1 SGDLS and CDR2 YYNGEE. This CDR3 has 11 residues. Trimming cost V 0 bases and J 9 bases, with 4 bases left between them. The CDR3 sequence: CASSVGGEQFF. In nucleotides, the CDR3 is TGTGCCAGCAGCGTAGGGGGTGAGCAGTTCTTC.

Details on this clone: Additional DNA sequences in this sample encode the identical CDR3. The rearrangement joins TRBV30 to TRBJ2-7; TRBD1 is a possible D gene (5 bases). Trimming shortened V by 2 bases and J by 4 bases, and 6 bases separated the two germline ends. Germline V gene sequence: CDR1 GTSNPN, CDR2 SVGIG (reference sequence). The CDR3 is 11 amino acids. CDR3 loop: CAWSRGYEQYF. DNA of the CDR3: TGTGCCTGGAGTAGGGGATACGAGCAGTACTTC.

This clone was found a few times. The chain links TRBV15 to TRBJ2-2, with TRBD1 as a possible D gene (6 bases). This CDR3 region has 13 residues. Germline V lookup: CDR1 LNHNV, CDR2 YYDKDF (reference sequence). The CDR3 loop reads CVFRDTNTGELFF. The CDR3 DNA sequence: TGTGTCTTCCGGGACACGAACACCGGGGAGCTGTTTTTT.

This chain uses TRBV4-3 with TRBJ2-2; 8 nucleotides match TRBD2. Germline V gene data show CDR1 as LGHNA and CDR2 as YSLEER. The CDR3 has 18 amino acids. V lost 0 bases and J lost 6; bases outside the gene matches: 12. CDR3 sequence: CASSQDPRGSGTAGELFF. For the CDR3, the DNA is TGCGCCAGCAGCCAAGATCCGAGGGGTAGCGGGACTGCCGGGGAGCTGTTTTTT.

The V call is TRBV7-2, the J call TRBJ2-3; the match to TRBD2 covers 15 bases. Germline V gene sequence: CDR1 SGHTA, CDR2 FQGNSA. This CDR3 spans 16 amino acids. V trimming: 5 bases; J trimming: 8 bases; junction bases outside the gene matches: 8. The CDR3 sequence is CASSLGLAGGQGTQYF. CDR3 nucleotide sequence: TGTGCCAGCAGCCTAGGACTAGCGGGAGGGCAGGGTACGCAGTATTTT.

The chain has TRBV9 and TRBJ2-1, with 11 bases that match TRBD2. Germline CDR1 is SGDLS and CDR2 is YYNGEE. V lost 0 bases, J lost 7 bases, and 6 bases stayed unmatched. This CDR3 has 16 amino acids. In DNA form, the CDR3 reads TGTGCCAGCAGCGTAGCATGGCTAGCGGGAGGAAATGAGCAGTTCTTC. It encodes CASSVAWLAGGNEQFF.

The V gene is TRBV18, the J gene TRBJ2-1; 7 nucleotides match TRBD1. CDR1 is KGHSH, CDR2 LQKENI, per germline. V lost 5 bases and J lost 8; bases outside the gene matches: 6. The CDR3 totals 13 residues. CDR3: CASSSRQGDEQFF. CDR3 nucleotide sequence: TGTGCCAGCTCAAGTAGACAGGGCGATGAGCAGTTCTTC.

This clone was found many times. This chain joins TRBV20-1 and TRBJ2-7; D gene ambiguous. CDR1 is DFQATT, CDR2 SNEGSKA, per germline (reference sequence). Trimming removed 5 bases from V and 6 bases from J, with 8 bases in between. This CDR3 is 10 amino acids long. CDR3 bases: TGCAGTGCTGGCGTATCCGAGCAGTACTTC. Its protein is CSAGVSEQYF.

The rearrangement uses TRBV9 and TRBJ2-3; a weak D match, TRBD1 (6 bases). This CDR3 has 17 residues. The V and J ends lost 0 bases and 0 bases respectively, with 14 bases between them. Germline values: CDR1 SGDLS, CDR2 YYNGEE. The CDR3 protein is CASSVGRRTESTDTQYF. DNA for the CDR3: TGTGCCAGCAGCGTAGGTCGCAGGACAGAGAGCACAGATACGCAGTATTTT.

This chain joins TRBV10-3 and TRBJ2-2, with 7 bases aligning to TRBD2. This CDR3 has 15 residues. The V and J ends lost 11 bases and 8 bases, in that order; junction bases with no gene match: 17. CDR1 is ENHRY and CDR2 is SYGVKD in the germline V gene. The CDR3: CASIDGTTTSGELFF. The DNA of the CDR3 is TGTGCCTCCATCGACGGGACTACTACATCTGGGGAGCTGTTTTTT.